The subject of this entry is one TCR beta chain. Its antigen is not identified. Additional DNA sequences in this sample encode the identical CDR3. PCR employed 60 Vbeta and 13 Jbeta primers. Method: immunoSEQ multiplex PCR; TCRdb's copy keeps in-frame clones and lacks some. The sample includes 100,000 to 150,000 clones, roughly 80% of them seen just once. The trim removed 1 base at V and 4 bases at J, leaving 1 base unmatched. Per the germline V gene, CDR1 is SGHTA and CDR2 is FQGNSA. The CDR3 covers 14 residues. This sample is part of a study of cytomegalovirus exposure and HLA in healthy donors. Study-wide points: In a later analysis, HLA-associated TCR beta chains were more clonally expanded than equally common others.

The sample was PBMCs. The chain joins TRBV7-2 to TRBJ2-7; TRBD2 aligns across 10 bases. This clonotype was sampled from a woman between 40 and 50 years old in good health and CMV-seronegative. CDR3 loop: CASSLGLAGYEQYF. The CDR3 DNA is TGTGCCAGCAGCTTAGGACTAGCGGGTTACGAGCAGTACTTC.